Listed below are T cell receptor beta chains from one sample, sequenced in a study of T cells after yellow fever vaccination. From the 5' RACE reads, TCRdb called clonotypes with MiXCR, one entry per CDR3 protein. Counted here are some 550,000 distinct CDR3 sequences, about 19% occurring once; the ten biggest clones make up 14%. Here the sequenced sample was PBMCs, taken 15 days after the yellow fever booster vaccination. The source is a man aged 25-40 years who received the YFV17D yellow fever vaccine. CDR3s include the opening cysteine and the closing phenylalanine or tryptophan. The D gene is left open where the match is weak. Size is omitted from some rows. Given values are once, few, many or a class for expanded clones.

- | TRBV5-1 | - | CASSLRGQGSIGTGELFF
- | TRBV29-1 | - | CSVELGGWGYTF
few | TRBV6-5 | - | CASSYGAGRPNTEAFF
- | TRBV6-2/TRBV6-3 | - | CASRSLSVDYQPQHF
few | TRBV3-1 | - | CASSQDSGGLTYNEQFF
- | TRBV5-1 | TRBD2 | CASGVAGGPGEQYF
- | TRBV7-9 | - | CASSLPRGEQYF
few | TRBV7-2 | TRBD2 | CASSLLAGGTPDTQYF
few | TRBV9 | - | CASSAGDIPYEQYF
few | TRBV20-1 | TRBD1 | CSASSGTEPYEQYF
few | TRBV15 | - | CATSRLTVSGPSSYNEQFF
- | TRBV5-1 | TRBD2 | CASSLTSGAETQYF
- | TRBV6-2/TRBV6-3 | - | CASRSDNTEAFF
- | TRBV7-2 | - | CASSLSRDLPEQFF
few | TRBV7-9 | TRBD1 | CASSPPWTGAGELFF
few | TRBV24-1 | TRBD2 | CATSDAGEGEQFF
- | TRBV7-9 | - | CASSLPVREAFF
- | TRBV9 | - | CASSVGPTEGQYF
many | TRBV7-2 | - | CASSLRIGETQYF
- | TRBV20-1 | - | CSAWGAGQYNEQFF
- | TRBV20-1 | TRBD2 | CSARDFGGSLNEQYF
- | TRBV7-9 | - | CASSSDSGTQYF
- | TRBV30 | TRBD2 | CAGAGTSGRRTDTQYF
- | TRBV7-9 | - | CASSLDSSAGELFF
many | TRBV6-2/TRBV6-3 | - | CASSWPNTGELFF
once | TRBV12-3/TRBV12-4 | - | CASSPEDRLVPYEQYF
few | TRBV6-5 | - | CASSYRRDSYNEQFF
- | TRBV5-4 | TRBD2 | CASSEGSSGYEQYF
- | TRBV20-1 | - | CSAERSTYEQYF
few | TRBV7-8 | TRBD2 | CASSLYPSGSGTDTQYF
few | TRBV12-3/TRBV12-4 | - | CASRTGAGYEQYF
- | TRBV28 | - | CAIQQGYEQYF
- | TRBV15 | TRBD2 | CATSSPGLAGNTQYF
many | TRBV20-1 | TRBD2 | CSAILDGASGSYNEQFF
- | TRBV4-3 | - | CASSKTRDSYEQYF
- | TRBV7-2 | TRBD2 | CASSLGGTSGNNEQYF
- | TRBV30 | - | CAWSALAGPTYEQYF
- | TRBV5-5 | - | CASSLDMNRDGEKLFF
- | TRBV20-1 | - | CSARDNWSTEQYF
- | TRBV2 | - | CASSESSWGDSNTGELFF
few | TRBV5-8 | - | CASSFPDRRYGYTF
- | TRBV28 | TRBD1 | CASRTGGNYGYTF
- | TRBV10-3 | TRBD1 | CAISPRTGEGTQYF
few | TRBV20-1 | - | CSARATAPHRESEQFF
- | TRBV7-3 | TRBD1 | CASSERQGPYEQYF